The clone carrying this T cell receptor (beta chain) has ten or more counts. Its specificity is unknown. Regarding time point: newly diagnosed GD, antithyroid drugs for less than 3 months. TCR sequences were obtained from RNA taken from PBMCs. American Thyroid Association guidelines defined Graves' disease diagnosis. Trimming left V 5 bases short and J 3 bases short, with 17 bases between. The CDR3 spans 15 residues. Per the germline V gene, CDR1 is MNHEY and CDR2 is SMNVEV (reference sequence). The data originate from a study of regulatory T cells in long-lasting Graves disease. General study results and limits: Small sample size may have lowered accuracy.

Relying on iRepertoire HTBI primers and Arm-PCR of CDR3 regions, the team built TCR beta libraries. One entry per CDR3 protein, called by TCRdb with MiXCR from the multiplex PCR reads. The sample has 300,000 to 400,000 distinct CDR3 sequences, roughly 16% seen once. The rearrangement uses TRBV27 and TRBJ2-7, with D possibly TRBD2 on 6 matching bases. This receptor was identified in a female donor with Graves disease. The sample consisted of peripheral blood mononuclear cells (PBMCs), taken at new diagnosis, from a patient treated with antithyroid drugs. CDR3 DNA: TGTGCCAGCAGTGGGCGACTAGGCCCCCGCTACGAGCAGTACTTC. The encoded protein is CASSGRLGPRYEQYF.